The present TCR beta chain was sequenced within a study of blood T cells in healthy people across ages. The V and J ends lost 5 bases and 13 bases respectively, with 24 bases between them. The CDR3 has 16 amino acids. Germline V gene lookup returns CDR1 SGHTA and CDR2 FQGNSA. The authors ran a second PCR of 7 to 11 cycles using a sample-barcoded 5' primer and a J-beta primer mix. TCRdb re-called the 5' RACE reads through MiXCR, storing one row per CDR3 protein. The sample has around 1,900,000 distinct CDR3 sequences, about 39% seen once. This TCR was recovered from a human donor in good health. The rearrangement joins TRBV7-2 to TRBJ2-6, with D perhaps TRBD1 (6 bases). The sequencing input was blood. Here the CDR3 reads CASSARSSGTWTVLTF. CDR3 in DNA: TGTGCCAGCAGCGCACGAAGTTCCGGGACATGGACGGTCCTGACTTTC.